The 15 T cell receptor beta chains below were found in one sample sequenced in a study of T cell changes during pregnancy in multiple sclerosis. TCRdb's copy holds only in-frame clones and misses some; the assay was immunoSEQ multiplex PCR. Here the sample spans around 88,000 clones, about 91% being singletons. The source was peripheral blood, collected after pregnancy. These receptor sequences come from a female donor in good health, enrolled as a control in a pregnancy study.

The rearrangement joins TRBV6-5 to TRBJ1-4; D perhaps matches TRBD1 (6 bases). The CDR3 covers 14 residues. The ends were cut back, 4 bases at V and 8 bases at J, with 14 bases in the middle. Germline V gene sequence: CDR1 MNHEY, CDR2 SVGAGI. As DNA, the CDR3 is TGTGCCAGCAGTTTCGGACAGAACCGGGAAAAACTGTTTTTT. The encoded protein is CASSFGQNREKLFF.

The chain couples TRBV6-5 to TRBJ2-7, with 10 bases lining up with TRBD2. The CDR3 consists of 15 residues. CDR1 MNHEY and CDR2 SVGAGI come from the germline V gene. V lost 6 bases to trimming and J lost 6 bases; unmatched junction nucleotides: 11. The CDR3 DNA reads as TGTGCCAGCAGCCCAGTAGCGGGAGGCCGCCCCGAGCAGTACTTC. Its translation is CASSPVAGGRPEQYF.

V gene TRBV6-5 combines with J gene TRBJ2-2; 8 positions match TRBD2. Germline V CDR1 and CDR2: MNHEY, SVGAGI. The V segment lost 3 bases and the J segment 5 bases; nucleotides outside the gene matches: 5. The CDR3 loop spans 15 amino acids. For the CDR3, the DNA is TGTGCCAGCAGTTATACAGCGGGAGCGACCGGGGAGCTGTTTTTT. It codes for CASSYTAGATGELFF.

The chain links TRBV6-6 to TRBJ1-2; the D is unclear. Trimming took 6 bases from V and 8 from J, leaving 19 bases between them. The CDR3 loop spans 14 amino acids. Germline CDR1 is MNHNY and CDR2 is SVGAGI (reference sequence). The CDR3: CASSETTVRRGYTF. The CDR3 DNA sequence: TGTGCCAGCAGCGAAACAACGGTGAGGAGGGGCTACACCTTC.

This chain connects TRBV7-2 to TRBJ2-7; D may be TRBD2 (6 bases). The V end lost 5 bases, the J end lost 9 bases, and 20 bases lay between the germline ends. Germline V lookup: CDR1 SGHTA, CDR2 FQGNSA. This CDR3 region has 14 residues. CDR3 coding DNA: TGTGCCAGCAGCCCCCTCCCCGGGGGAGGCCCGCAGTACTTC. Translated: CASSPLPGGGPQYF.

CDR3 DNA: TGTGCCAGCAGCTTAGCACCCAGGGAGGGCTATGGCTACACCTTC. Protein sequence: CASSLAPREGYGYTF. This chain uses TRBV7-2 with TRBJ1-2; tentatively, D is TRBD1 (5 bases). The CDR3 is 15 residues long. Trimming stripped 0 bases from V and 4 bases from J, with 12 bases between. From germline, CDR1 is SGHTA and CDR2 FQGNSA.

The J gene is TRBJ1-1, the V gene TRBV18; no clear D. The V gene's germline CDR1 is KGHSH and CDR2 LQKENI. Trimming pared 5 bases from V and 3 bases from J, leaving 13 bases between. The CDR3 length is 14 residues. The CDR3 loop is CASSGIDADTEAFF. The CDR3 DNA sequence: TGTGCCAGCTCAGGAATTGACGCGGACACTGAAGCTTTCTTT.

The chain joins TRBV10-3 to TRBJ2-5; D is perhaps TRBD2 (7 bases). CDR3 length: 16 residues. V was clipped by 4 bases and J by 1 base, with 16 bases between them. Per the germline V gene, CDR1 is ENHRY and CDR2 is SYGVKD. CDR3 DNA sequence: TGTGCCATCAGTGCCCTCGGGGGGCCGCGCCAAGAGACCCAGTACTTC. This sequence encodes CAISALGGPRQETQYF.

The CDR3 sequence: CAWTNSGNTIYF. In DNA form, the CDR3 reads TGTGCCTGGACAAACTCTGGAAACACCATATATTTT. The chain recombines TRBV30 with TRBJ1-3, with D hard to call. Trimming removed 4 bases from V and 0 bases from J, with 4 bases in between. Per germline, CDR1 GTSNPN and CDR2 SVGIG (reference sequence). CDR3 length: 12 amino acids.

This chain joins TRBV5-4 and TRBJ1-1; D is ambiguous. This CDR3 is 14 amino acids long. CDR1 and CDR2 (germline): SGHNT, YYREEE (reference sequence). Trimming removed 0 bases from V and 4 bases from J, with 10 bases in between. The CDR3 DNA is TGTGCCAGCAGCTTGGAGGACGAGGGCACTGAAGCTTTCTTT. This encodes CASSLEDEGTEAFF.

The chain couples TRBV29-1 to TRBJ2-1; 7 nucleotides align to TRBD2. CDR1 is SQVTM, CDR2 ANQGSEA, per germline. The CDR3 is made up of 12 amino acids. V dropped 6 bases and J dropped 9; count of bases not matched to a gene: 8. The CDR3 is CSVGSPGGEQFF. Written as DNA, the CDR3 is TGCAGCGTAGGCTCGCCGGGGGGTGAGCAGTTCTTC.

The chain recombines TRBV5-8 with TRBJ2-1; 7 bases map to TRBD2. The CDR3 runs to 15 residues. V lost 3 bases, J lost 9 bases, and 12 bases stayed unmatched. Germline CDR1 reads SGHTS; CDR2 reads YDEGEE. The CDR3 reads CASSSRTRTTVEQFF. The CDR3 region has the DNA TGTGCCAGCAGCTCCAGGACTAGGACCACCGTTGAGCAGTTCTTC.

The chain has TRBV7-9 and TRBJ1-1; D gene ambiguous. V was trimmed by 0 bases and J by 8 bases, leaving 10 bases between them. The CDR3 contains 13 residues. Germline assignment: CDR1 SEHNR and CDR2 FQNEAQ (reference sequence). CDR3 loop: CASSLARSSEAFF. The CDR3 DNA reads TGTGCCAGCAGCTTAGCAAGGAGTTCGGAAGCTTTCTTT.

This chain uses TRBV7-9 with TRBJ1-2; maybe TRBD1 (6 bases). CDR1 and CDR2 (germline): SEHNR, FQNEAQ (reference sequence). V was pared by 0 bases and J by 2 bases, with 13 bases between. CDR3 size: 16 residues. This CDR3 reads CASSLAVGTKNYGYTF. For the CDR3, the DNA is TGTGCCAGCAGCTTAGCAGTTGGGACAAAAAACTATGGCTACACCTTC.

The rearrangement uses TRBV28 and TRBJ2-6; maybe TRBD2 (5 bases). Germline V gives CDR1 MDHEN, CDR2 SYDVKM. With 7 bases removed from V and 5 bases from J, the gap between germline ends came to 12 bases. This CDR3 contains 14 residues. This CDR3 is CASIPGFRANVLTF. CDR3 DNA sequence: TGTGCCAGCATTCCGGGGTTTAGGGCCAACGTCCTGACTTTC.